This TCR beta chain originates from a study of blood T cell repertoires in COVID-19. The Seattle patients joined while their infection was active and were tracked longitudinally afterward. In the original workflow: Estimation of nucleated cell counts was performed using reference gene primer amplification. Some clones are missing from TCRdb's copy, which holds only in-frame ones; the method was immunoSEQ multiplex PCR. D and trimming were read from the DNA, whereas the V and J calls and clone size are those reported in that table. The table lists about 250,000 clones, 88% of them singletons. Sequences were obtained from peripheral blood. This receptor was obtained from a woman aged 25-40 years with COVID-19, enrolled during active disease.

The CDR3 loop reads CASSEGPSGNTIYF. The CDR3 DNA sequence: TGTGCCAGCAGTGAAGGGCCCTCTGGAAACACCATATATTTT. The chain is built from TRBV2 and TRBJ1-3; D ambiguous. The V end was cut by 1 base, the J end by 0 bases, with 4 bases between. There are 14 residues in the CDR3. CDR1 is SNHLY and CDR2 is FYNNEI in the germline V gene.